The 32 T cell receptor beta chains given below trace back to one sample, sequenced in a study of blood T cell repertoires in COVID-19. TCRdb's table, derived via immunoSEQ multiplex PCR, lists solely in-frame clones and lacks some. The repertoire holds some 130,000 clones, with 80% to 90% as singletons. The material sequenced was peripheral blood. The receptors were sampled from a woman aged 60 to 75 with acute or convalescent COVID-19.

This clone appeared once. The chain employs TRBV2 and TRBJ1-4; D is unclear. CDR1 and CDR2 from the germline V gene are SNHLY and FYNNEI. This CDR3 contains 13 residues. Deletions cut 5 bases from V and 7 bases from J, with 11 bases between. The CDR3: CASSLRRSEKLFF. In DNA form, the CDR3 reads TGTGCCAGCAGTCTGAGGCGGAGTGAAAAACTGTTTTTT.

V usage is TRBV7-6 and J usage is TRBJ2-5; TRBD1 matches at 8 bases. Trimming cost V 1 base and J 1 base; bases outside gene matches: 2. Germline lookup yields CDR1 SGHVS and CDR2 FNYEAQ. The CDR3 spans 15 residues. The CDR3 DNA follows: TGTGCCAGCAGCTTAGGGACAGGGATCCAAGAGACCCAGTACTTC. Protein sequence: CASSLGTGIQETQYF.

V usage is TRBV3-1 (or the pseudogene TRBV3-2) and J usage is TRBJ2-1, with 15 bases fitting TRBD2. With V trimmed by 4 bases and J by 6 bases, 1 base remained unmatched. The CDR3 runs 15 residues. Germline V CDR1 and CDR2: LGHDT, YNNKEL (reference sequence). Here the CDR3 DNA reads TGTGCCAGCAGCCGGACTAGCGGGAGGGGCAATGAGCAGTTCTTC. Protein product: CASSRTSGRGNEQFF.

J is TRBJ1-1 and V is TRBV5-4; D ambiguous. V was pared by 0 bases and J by 5 bases, with 14 bases between. The CDR3 runs to 15 residues. Germline CDR1 and CDR2: SGHNT and YYREEE (reference sequence). As DNA, the CDR3 is TGTGCCAGCAGCTTGGGGCCGGGATTGACGACTGAAGCTTTCTTT. It encodes CASSLGPGLTTEAFF.

The chain has TRBV4-2 and TRBJ1-1, with a possible D match to TRBD1 (6 bases). V was shortened by 2 bases and J by 10 bases, with 20 bases between the two germline ends. The CDR3 runs to 15 residues. Looked up from germline, CDR1 is LGHNA and CDR2 is YNFKEQ. CDR3 amino acids: CASSQTGGQGSRAFF. The CDR3 DNA follows: TGTGCCAGCAGCCAAACTGGTGGGCAGGGGAGTAGAGCTTTCTTT.

The genes are TRBV18 and TRBJ1-5; 7 bases match TRBD1. Germline CDR1 is KGHSH and CDR2 is LQKENI. The CDR3 is 14 residues long. J gave up 3 bases and V 3 bases, and 2 bases lay outside the gene matches. CDR3 sequence (DNA): TGTGCCAGCTCACCGGGACAGCCCAATCAGCCCCAGCATTTT. Its translation is CASSPGQPNQPQHF.

V and J are TRBV7-2 and TRBJ2-1; the match to TRBD1 covers 10 bases. There are 15 residues in the CDR3. CDR1 is SGHTA, CDR2 FQGNSA, per germline. The V segment lost 6 bases and the J segment 0 bases; nucleotides outside the gene matches: 2. The CDR3 nucleotides read TGTGCCAGCAGAGGGGACAGGGGCTCCTACAATGAGCAGTTCTTC. Protein: CASRGDRGSYNEQFF.

The chain has TRBV27 and TRBJ1-2, with no clear D. The CDR3 sequence is 14 residues long. CDR1 and CDR2 from the germline V gene are MNHEY and SMNVEV (reference sequence). With 8 bases removed from V and 4 bases from J, the gap between germline ends came to 17 bases. This CDR3 is CASRLLSSIYGYTF. CDR3 nucleotide sequence: TGTGCCAGCCGTCTTCTCTCCAGTATCTATGGCTACACCTTC.

The chain joins TRBV11-3 to TRBJ2-3; D might be TRBD2 (5 bases). Germline CDR1 reads SGHNT; CDR2 reads YENEEA. CDR3 size: 16 residues. V was trimmed by 3 bases and J by 5 bases, leaving 18 bases between them. The CDR3 region has the DNA TGTGCCAGCAGCTTCACCCCCAGCGCGAGGGAAGATACGCAGTATTTT. It is translated as CASSFTPSAREDTQYF.

This clone appeared once. V usage is TRBV24-1 and J usage is TRBJ2-1; tentative D call: TRBD2 (5 bases). With 0 bases removed from V and 0 bases from J, the gap between germline ends came to 8 bases. Germline V CDR1 and CDR2: KGHDR, SFDVKD. CDR3 length: 16 residues. DNA for the CDR3: TGTGCCACCAGTGATTTGCAGCGGAGCTCCTACAATGAGCAGTTCTTC. Its protein product is CATSDLQRSSYNEQFF.

This clone was picked up one time. The rearrangement links TRBV6-1 to TRBJ1-2, with D unclear. The CDR3 consists of 17 residues. The V end lost 3 bases, the J end lost 3 bases, and 20 bases lay between the germline ends. Germline V CDR1 and CDR2: MNHNS, SASEGT. This CDR3 reads CASSEPGNLNYHYGYTF. Here the CDR3 DNA reads TGTGCCAGCAGTGAGCCGGGGAACCTAAATTACCACTATGGCTACACCTTC.

V is TRBV9 and J is TRBJ2-1; TRBD2 might be the D (5 bases). The germline V gene encodes CDR1 SGDLS and CDR2 YYNGEE. The length of the CDR3 is 14 residues. V shed 3 bases and J shed 5 bases, with 12 bases lying between them. The CDR3 loop is CASSADGVDNEQFF. CDR3 nucleotides: TGTGCCAGCAGCGCAGACGGGGTGGACAATGAGCAGTTCTTC.

The chain employs TRBV29-1 and TRBJ2-3; TRBD2 agrees at 9 bases. The CDR3 is 15 residues long. The ends lost 7 bases at V and 6 bases at J; junction bases unmatched: 14. Germline V lookup: CDR1 SQVTM, CDR2 ANQGSEA. The CDR3 bases are TGCAGCGCCCCCCCGCTAGCGGGATCTTGGGATACGCAGTATTTT. Translated: CSAPPLAGSWDTQYF.

The gene calls are TRBV9 and TRBJ1-2, with 7 bases fitting TRBD1. Germline V lookup: CDR1 SGDLS, CDR2 YYNGEE. The V segment lost 8 bases and the J segment 3 bases; nucleotides outside the gene matches: 13. The CDR3 is 15 residues long. The CDR3 loop is CASSRGGQSDYGYTF. Written as DNA, the CDR3 is TGTGCCAGTTCCCGAGGGGGACAGTCAGACTATGGCTACACCTTC.

The chain couples TRBV20-1 to TRBJ1-1; D might be TRBD1 (5 bases). This CDR3 region has 11 residues. The germline V gene encodes CDR1 DFQATT and CDR2 SNEGSKA (reference sequence). The CDR3 DNA reads as TGCAGGGTTGGTAGGGGATCTGAAGCTTTCTTT. Protein sequence: CRVGRGSEAFF.

The chain links TRBV10-3 to TRBJ1-4; possibly TRBD1 for D (5 bases). This CDR3 contains 14 residues. Germline assignment: CDR1 ENHRY and CDR2 SYGVKD. V lost 4 bases and J 7 bases, leaving 13 bases between the germline ends. DNA of the CDR3: TGTGCCATCAGTGTCAGGGAAGGCGTTGAAAAACTGTTTTTT. Translation: CAISVREGVEKLFF.

The rearrangement joins TRBV4-1 to TRBJ2-3, with a tentative D call TRBD2 (6 bases). V lost 1 base to trimming and J lost 2 bases, with 10 bases between them. Germline CDR1 and CDR2: MGHRA and YSYEKL. This CDR3 contains 15 residues. The CDR3 coding sequence is TGCGCCAGCAGCCAAGTTGGACTACCCACAGATACGCAGTATTTT. Translation: CASSQVGLPTDTQYF.

This rearrangement joins TRBV29-1 to TRBJ1-4; TRBD1 matches 8 bases. Germline trimming cut 7 bases from V and 6 bases from J; bases unmatched to any gene: 4. CDR1 SQVTM and CDR2 ANQGSEA come from the germline V gene. This CDR3 has 12 amino acids. CDR3 region: CSGQGRDEKLFF. The CDR3 bases are TGCAGCGGACAGGGGCGCGATGAAAAACTGTTTTTT.

The chain couples TRBV6-6 to TRBJ1-2, with D uncertain. The CDR3 sequence is 15 residues long. Germline lookup yields CDR1 MNHNY and CDR2 SVGAGI (reference sequence). Trimming shortened V by 5 bases and J by 4 bases, and 17 bases separated the two germline ends. CDR3 protein: CASSPILPGAYGYTF. CDR3 bases: TGTGCCAGCAGTCCGATTCTCCCAGGCGCCTATGGCTACACCTTC.

The chain is built from TRBV3-1 (or the pseudogene TRBV3-2) and TRBJ1-6, with D maybe TRBD1 (6 bases). CDR1 and CDR2 (germline): LGHDT, YNNKEL (reference sequence). V lost 2 bases, J lost 5 bases, and 16 bases lay in between. This CDR3 comprises 17 residues. In nucleotides, the CDR3 is TGTGCCAGCAGCCAATTCTGGGCGGGGGCGAATAATTCACCCCTCCACTTT. Translation: CASSQFWAGANNSPLHF.

This clone was counted a few times. The V and J genes are TRBV19 and TRBJ2-7, with 10 bases lining up with TRBD2. Germline trimming cut 5 bases from V and 7 bases from J; bases unmatched to any gene: 8. The CDR3 contains 14 residues. Germline assignment: CDR1 LNHDA and CDR2 SQIVND (reference sequence). This CDR3 is CASSVLAGAGEQYV. The DNA of the CDR3 is TGTGCCAGTAGTGTTCTAGCGGGAGCAGGGGAGCAGTACGTC.

The rearrangement uses TRBV15 and TRBJ1-2; D is unresolved. The CDR3 totals 12 residues. CDR1 is LNHNV, CDR2 YYDKDF, per germline (reference sequence). The ends were cut back, 3 bases at V and 5 bases at J, with 7 bases in the middle. The CDR3 region has the DNA TGTGCCACCAGCAGGGCAACGTATGGCTACACCTTC. Translation: CATSRATYGYTF.

This sequence joins TRBV5-4 and TRBJ1-2; the match to TRBD1 covers 7 bases. The CDR3 consists of 12 residues. V lost 4 bases, J lost 6 bases, and 3 bases stayed unmatched. CDR1 SGHNT and CDR2 YYREEE come from the germline V gene (reference sequence). CDR3 protein: CASSRDSHGYTF. CDR3 in DNA: TGTGCCAGCAGCCGGGACAGCCATGGCTACACCTTC.

The V call is TRBV19, the J call TRBJ1-5; D is perhaps TRBD1 (5 bases). Trimming left V 3 bases short and J 2 bases short, with 11 bases between. The CDR3 totals 15 residues. CDR1 and CDR2 (germline): LNHDA, SQIVND (reference sequence). CDR3 sequence: CASSIPGGGNQPQHF. The CDR3 nucleotides read TGTGCCAGTAGTATCCCGGGGGGGGGCAATCAGCCCCAGCATTTT.

The J gene is TRBJ2-1, the V gene TRBV3-1 (or the pseudogene TRBV3-2); 11 bases map to TRBD2. This CDR3 has 15 amino acids. Germline V CDR1 and CDR2: LGHDT, YNNKEL (reference sequence). V lost 5 bases, J lost 7 bases, and 7 bases stayed unmatched. The CDR3 here is CASSVTSGKGNEQFF. In nucleotides, the CDR3 is TGTGCCAGCAGCGTGACTAGCGGGAAAGGTAATGAGCAGTTCTTC.

The chain couples TRBV3-1 (or the pseudogene TRBV3-2) to TRBJ2-3; 11 bases match TRBD2. The junction had 3 bases not matched to a gene; V was cut back by 0 bases and J by 7 bases. This CDR3 is built from 15 residues. CDR1 is LGHDT and CDR2 is YNNKEL in the germline V gene (reference sequence). In nucleotides, the CDR3 is TGTGCCAGCAGCCAAGATATAGCGGGGGGGAATACGCAGTATTTT. It codes for CASSQDIAGGNTQYF.

This chain joins TRBV7-9 and TRBJ2-7; no definite D call. V lost 4 bases, J lost 3 bases, and 19 bases lay in between. This CDR3 has 16 residues. Germline lookup yields CDR1 SEHNR and CDR2 FQNEAQ (reference sequence). The CDR3 DNA sequence: TGTGCCAGCAGCTCGGCGGTGTGTCGGATCTACTACGAGCAGTACGTC. Translated: CASSSAVCRIYYEQYV.

The rearrangement links TRBV5-1 to TRBJ1-1, with D uncertain. CDR3 size: 14 residues. Per germline, CDR1 SGHRS and CDR2 YFSETQ. With 6 bases removed from V and 1 base from J, the gap between germline ends came to 13 bases. CDR3 bases: TGCGCCAGCAATCCGGTTGCGGGGAACACTGAAGCTTTCTTT. Protein: CASNPVAGNTEAFF.

The chain links TRBV11-2 to TRBJ2-6, with D uncertain. This CDR3 comprises 16 residues. From germline, CDR1 is SGHAT and CDR2 FQNNGV. V lost 2 bases and J 3 bases, leaving 11 bases between the germline ends. The CDR3 spells CASSLFRVRGANVLTF. CDR3 nucleotides: TGTGCCAGCAGCTTATTTCGCGTACGTGGGGCCAACGTCCTGACTTTC.

The chain employs TRBV29-1 and TRBJ2-7; 8 bases fit TRBD1. The CDR3 is 12 residues long. V gave up 7 bases and J gave up 2 bases; unmatched junction bases: 4. CDR1 SQVTM and CDR2 ANQGSEA come from the germline V gene. The CDR3 spells CSARTGPYEQYF. The CDR3 DNA is TGCAGCGCCCGGACAGGGCCCTACGAGCAGTACTTC.

The chain combines TRBV19 with TRBJ2-1; D is undetermined. CDR3 size: 16 residues. Trimming left V 1 base short and J 7 bases short, with 17 bases between. Germline V CDR1 and CDR2: LNHDA, SQIVND (reference sequence). The CDR3 loop is CASSIGGLLVRNEQFF. As DNA, the CDR3 is TGTGCCAGTAGTATAGGAGGCCTATTGGTTCGGAATGAGCAGTTCTTC.

The chain has TRBV7-3 and TRBJ2-3; D gene unclear. V lost 2 bases and J 5 bases, leaving 8 bases between the germline ends. Germline V gives CDR1 SGHTA, CDR2 FQGTGA. The CDR3 consists of 13 residues. CDR3 in DNA: TGTGCCAGCAGCTTATCTTATATAGATACGCAGTATTTT. The encoded protein is CASSLSYIDTQYF. The full variable domain, completed using reference TRBV7-3 and TRBJ2-3, is GAGVSQTPSNKVTEKGKYVELRCDPISGHTALYWYRQSLGQGPEFLIYFQGTGAADDSGLPNDRFFAVRPEGSVSTLKIQRTERGDSAVYLCASSLSYIDTQYFGPGTRLTVL.